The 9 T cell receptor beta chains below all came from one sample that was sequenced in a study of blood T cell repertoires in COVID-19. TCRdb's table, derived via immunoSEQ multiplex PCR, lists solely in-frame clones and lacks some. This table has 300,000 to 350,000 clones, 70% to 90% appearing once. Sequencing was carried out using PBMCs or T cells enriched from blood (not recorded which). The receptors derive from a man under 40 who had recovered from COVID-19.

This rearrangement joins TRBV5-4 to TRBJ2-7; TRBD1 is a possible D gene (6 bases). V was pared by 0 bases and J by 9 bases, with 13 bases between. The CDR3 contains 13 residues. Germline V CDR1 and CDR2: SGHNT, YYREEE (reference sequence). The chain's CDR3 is CASSLAGGVGQYF. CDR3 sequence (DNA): TGTGCCAGCAGCTTGGCTGGGGGCGTAGGGCAGTACTTC.

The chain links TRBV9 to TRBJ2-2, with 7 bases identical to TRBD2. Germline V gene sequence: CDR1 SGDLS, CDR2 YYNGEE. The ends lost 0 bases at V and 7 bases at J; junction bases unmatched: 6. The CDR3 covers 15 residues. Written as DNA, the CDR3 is TGTGCCAGCAGCGTAGGGACTAGAAGCTACGGGGAGCTGTTTTTT. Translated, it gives CASSVGTRSYGELFF.

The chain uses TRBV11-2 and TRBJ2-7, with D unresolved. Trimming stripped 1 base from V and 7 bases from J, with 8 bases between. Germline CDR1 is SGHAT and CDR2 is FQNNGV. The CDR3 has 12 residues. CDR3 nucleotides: TGTGCCAGCAGCTTAGTACTCTGGGAGCAGTACTTC. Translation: CASSLVLWEQYF.

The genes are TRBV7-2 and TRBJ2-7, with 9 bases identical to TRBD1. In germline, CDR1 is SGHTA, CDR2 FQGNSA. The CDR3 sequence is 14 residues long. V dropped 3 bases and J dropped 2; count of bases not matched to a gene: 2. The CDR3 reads CASSFYRGPYEQYF. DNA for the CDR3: TGTGCCAGCAGCTTCTACAGGGGGCCCTACGAGCAGTACTTC. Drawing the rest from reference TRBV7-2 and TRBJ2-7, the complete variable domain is GAGVSQSPSNKVTEKGKDVELRCDPISGHTALYWYRQSLGQGLEFLIYFQGNSAPDKSGLPSDRFSAERTGGSVSTLTIQRTQQEDSAVYLCASSFYRGPYEQYFGPGTRLTVT.

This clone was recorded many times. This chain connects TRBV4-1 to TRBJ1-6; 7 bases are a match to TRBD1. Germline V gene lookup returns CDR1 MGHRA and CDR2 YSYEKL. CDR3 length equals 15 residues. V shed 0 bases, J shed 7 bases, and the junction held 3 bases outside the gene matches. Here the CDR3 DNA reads TGCGCCAGCAGCCAAGATCCGGGACAGAATTCACCCCTCCACTTT. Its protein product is CASSQDPGQNSPLHF.

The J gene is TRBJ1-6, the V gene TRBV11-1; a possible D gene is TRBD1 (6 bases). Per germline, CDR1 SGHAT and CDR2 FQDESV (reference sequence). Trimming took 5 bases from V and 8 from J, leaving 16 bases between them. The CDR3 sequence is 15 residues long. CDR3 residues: CASSVTGGGDSPLHF. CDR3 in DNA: TGTGCCAGCAGCGTGACAGGAGGTGGGGATTCACCCCTCCACTTT.

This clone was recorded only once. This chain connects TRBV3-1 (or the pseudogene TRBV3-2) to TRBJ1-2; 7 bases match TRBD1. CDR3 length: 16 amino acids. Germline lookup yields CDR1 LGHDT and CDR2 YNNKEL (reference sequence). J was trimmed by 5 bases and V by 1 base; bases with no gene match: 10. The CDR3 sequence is CASSQGLTDRLYGYTF. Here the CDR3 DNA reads TGTGCCAGCAGCCAAGGACTTACGGACAGGCTATATGGCTACACCTTC.

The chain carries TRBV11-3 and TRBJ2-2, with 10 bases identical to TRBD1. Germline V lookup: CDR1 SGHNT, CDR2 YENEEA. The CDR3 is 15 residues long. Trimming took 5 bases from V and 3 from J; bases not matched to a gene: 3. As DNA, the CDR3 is TGTGCCAGCAGCCCCGGACAGGGGGACACCGGGGAGCTGTTTTTT. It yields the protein CASSPGQGDTGELFF.

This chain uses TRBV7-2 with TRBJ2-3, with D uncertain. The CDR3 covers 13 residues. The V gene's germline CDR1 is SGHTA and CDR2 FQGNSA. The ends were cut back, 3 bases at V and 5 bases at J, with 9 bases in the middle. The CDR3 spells CASSFDIGDTQYF. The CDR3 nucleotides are TGTGCCAGCAGCTTCGACATTGGAGATACGCAGTATTTT.